Listed below are T cell receptor beta chains from one sample, sequenced in a study of monozygotic twins with inflammatory bowel disease. TCRdb reprocessed the 5' RACE reads, with one entry per CDR3 protein and no DNA. The sample includes just over 300,000 distinct CDR3 sequences. Sequencing was done on a sample of blood. Receptors were obtained from a human donor with ulcerative colitis or Crohn's disease, or a healthy co-twin of an affected twin (not recorded which). Both conserved end residues are part of each CDR3.

TRBV16	TRBJ1-3	CASTQVSGNTIYF
TRBV7-2	TRBJ1-1	CASSLQLNTEAFF
TRBV6-1	TRBJ1-1	CASNFNPGGTEAFF
TRBV28	TRBJ2-1	CASSQIGQGFQFF
TRBV6-1	TRBJ2-7	CASRPSQGQVNEQYF
TRBV4-3	TRBJ2-7	CASSLKTSGRAYEQYF
TRBV6-1	TRBJ1-1	CASSDPGRPNTEAFF
TRBV28	TRBJ1-5	CASSSRPSNQPQHF
TRBV19	TRBJ2-2	CASQRGLNTGELFF
TRBV29-1	TRBJ2-7	CSVVEGRWMYEQYF
TRBV10-1	TRBJ1-2	CASSEAANYGYTF
TRBV4-3	TRBJ2-7	CASSQDLGLQREQYF
TRBV6-6	TRBJ1-1	CASTTQGADTEAFF
TRBV20-1	TRBJ2-7	CSAQLGNGRTYEQYF
TRBV7-9	TRBJ2-3	CASSLILADTQYF
TRBV7-8	TRBJ2-7	CASSFDETSYEQYF
TRBV19	TRBJ1-5	CASSIGRGLSNQPQHF
TRBV25-1	TRBJ1-4	CASSLPTGSDEKLFF
TRBV12-3/TRBV12-4	TRBJ1-1	CASSPTVGKAFF
TRBV9	TRBJ2-7	CASSVGGTGGSYEQYF
TRBV3-1	TRBJ2-7	CASSQEGTGYEQYF
TRBV19	TRBJ2-6	CASSTLRQGPTSGANVLTF
TRBV19	TRBJ1-1	CAALNRGNTEAFF
TRBV6-2/TRBV6-3	TRBJ2-3	CASRHPRGTRGTRDTQYF
TRBV27	TRBJ1-2	CASSPRFSEGYTF
TRBV4-3	TRBJ2-1	CASSQRGHFHEQFF
TRBV27	TRBJ2-1	CASTNEPGQINEQFF
TRBV10-3	TRBJ2-1	CAIQEAGGFSYNEQFF
TRBV29-1	TRBJ2-7	CSVVVIYEQYF
TRBV4-3	TRBJ2-4	CASSRLGGYGNIQYF
TRBV5-1	TRBJ2-1	CARNSNSYNEQFF
TRBV5-1	TRBJ2-1	CASSSIKDRNNEQFF
TRBV12-3/TRBV12-4	TRBJ1-5	CASSVGVGSNQPQHF
TRBV19	TRBJ1-2	CASSIGGFGYTF
TRBV20-1	TRBJ1-4	CSAREAFREKLFF
TRBV7-2	TRBJ2-7	CASSTSGGAYEQYF
TRBV5-5	TRBJ2-3	CASSLQDQDTQYF
TRBV29-1	TRBJ1-4	CSVEGTGAKKLFF
TRBV20-1	TRBJ2-1	CSARDYLSSYNEQFF
TRBV10-3	TRBJ2-1	CAISGTDAYNEQFF
TRBV5-1	TRBJ1-3	CASSFGGIGEGNTIYF
TRBV14	TRBJ2-7	CASSQVLYEQYF
TRBV28	TRBJ2-2	CASHDPKGRGQGELFF
TRBV11-2	TRBJ1-3	CASSFTSRTARSGNTIYF
TRBV20-1	TRBJ2-1	CSASTSGGSYNEQFF
TRBV7-9	TRBJ1-6	CASSKDSTTLNSPLHF